The 10 T cell receptor beta chains below were found in one sample sequenced in a study of radiotherapy plus CTLA-4 blockade in lung cancer. The assay was immunoSEQ multiplex PCR, and TCRdb's table has in-frame clones only and misses some. The sample includes tens of thousands of clones, about 78% of them seen just once. Material: peripheral blood, obtained from a patient treated with radiotherapy plus ipilimumab. Receptors originate from a human donor with non-small cell lung cancer who had a partial response to radiotherapy plus ipilimumab. Some clones in this sample may be carry-over from other donors' samples.

The chain couples TRBV4-1 to TRBJ1-4, with TRBD1 matching 7 bases. V lost 0 bases, J lost 4 bases, and 5 bases stayed unmatched. Germline CDR1 MGHRA, CDR2 YSYEKL. The CDR3 covers 16 residues. The CDR3 protein is CASSQDGAGGNEKLFF. In DNA form, the CDR3 reads TGCGCCAGCAGCCAAGATGGGGCAGGGGGTAATGAAAAACTGTTTTTT.

The rearrangement uses TRBV18 and TRBJ1-1, with TRBD1 identical over 11 bases. The CDR3 extends over 18 amino acids. V lost 4 bases to trimming and J lost 3 bases; unmatched junction nucleotides: 13. Germline values: CDR1 KGHSH, CDR2 LQKENI. CDR3 DNA: TGTGCCAGCTCACGCAGGAACGGACAGGGGGCATCTGACACTGAAGCTTTCTTT. The encoded protein is CASSRRNGQGASDTEAFF.

A note on this clone: Because the CDR3's place on the DNA is in doubt, the DNA is left out and the CDR3 is given as listed by TCRdb. This CDR3 is CASSFGGGARSDYGYTF. The chain has TRBV12-1 and TRBJ1-2; the D call in the table, TRBD1, was not verified against the DNA. TRBV12-1 corresponds to a pseudogene. The CDR3 is 17 residues long, counting both termini.

The chain has TRBV28 and TRBJ2-6; D is perhaps TRBD1 (5 bases). V was clipped by 10 bases and J by 0 bases, with 13 bases between them. Germline-derived CDR1 and CDR2 are MDHEN and SYDVKM. The CDR3 totals 15 residues. The CDR3 sequence is CANRTSSSGANVLTF. DNA of the CDR3: TGTGCCAACAGGACGTCTAGCTCTGGGGCCAACGTCCTGACTTTC.

V is TRBV28 and J is TRBJ2-1; 7 nucleotides match TRBD2. The V and J ends lost 3 bases and 15 bases, in that order; junction bases with no gene match: 14. The germline CDR1 and CDR2 sequences are MDHEN and SYDVKM. The CDR3 runs 14 residues. CDR3 residues: CASSFSMGLAVPFF. CDR3 bases: TGTGCCAGCAGTTTCTCTATGGGCCTAGCGGTTCCGTTCTTC.

Only a few counts were recorded for this clone. The gene calls are TRBV2 and TRBJ2-5; 12 nucleotides match TRBD2. This CDR3 has 15 residues. V dropped 3 bases and J dropped 1; count of bases not matched to a gene: 0. Germline CDR1 and CDR2: SNHLY and FYNNEI. The CDR3 spells CASSEGLAGQETQYF. CDR3 bases: TGTGCCAGCAGTGAGGGACTAGCGGGCCAAGAGACCCAGTACTTC.

The genes are TRBV5-1 and TRBJ2-3; tentatively, D is TRBD2 (5 bases). There are 15 residues in the CDR3. CDR1 and CDR2 (germline): SGHRS, YFSETQ. V gave up 1 base and J gave up 4 bases, with 13 bases separating them. CDR3 residues: CASSLSGGVPDTQYF. CDR3 bases: TGCGCCAGCAGCTTGAGCGGCGGAGTACCAGATACGCAGTATTTT.

The J gene is TRBJ1-3, the V gene TRBV18, with D maybe TRBD1 (6 bases). Germline assignment: CDR1 KGHSH and CDR2 LQKENI. This CDR3 spans 15 amino acids. Trimming took 4 bases from V and 2 from J, leaving 12 bases between them. CDR3 DNA: TGTGCCAGCTCACAGGCAGGGGCGGCTGGAAACACCATATATTTT. Its translation: CASSQAGAAGNTIYF.

This clone was detected once. The chain carries TRBV5-6 and TRBJ2-2; 7 bases fit TRBD1. Germline V gives CDR1 SGHDT, CDR2 YYEEEE. After removal of 6 bases from V and 9 bases from J, the junction contained 11 bases not matched to a gene. The CDR3 extends over 14 amino acids. The CDR3 DNA is TGTGCCAGCACTGACAGGGCGATTTCTAGGGAGCTGTTTTTT. Its protein product is CASTDRAISRELFF.

The genes are TRBV18 and TRBJ2-5; 7 nucleotides agree with TRBD2. Germline V lookup: CDR1 KGHSH, CDR2 LQKENI. Trimming took 1 base from V and 0 from J; bases not matched to a gene: 2. This CDR3 region has 15 residues. Here the CDR3 DNA reads TGTGCCAGCTCACCACAGGGAGGGTACCAAGAGACCCAGTACTTC. Translation gives CASSPQGGYQETQYF.